These 3 T cell receptor beta chains were all obtained from the same sample, sequenced in a study of blood T cell repertoires in COVID-19. Data came from immunoSEQ multiplex PCR; TCRdb stores just in-frame clones and leaves some out. This sample yields about 260,000 clones, of which 84% are seen a single time; less than 10% belongs to the top ten. Sequenced input: peripheral blood. The receptors originated from a human donor in a cohort sampled during active COVID-19.

The chain uses TRBV6-5 and TRBJ1-1; a weak D match, TRBD1 (6 bases). This CDR3 has 16 amino acids. Deletions cut 4 bases from V and 4 bases from J, with 19 bases between. Germline CDR1 is MNHEY and CDR2 is SVGAGI. The chain's CDR3 is CASSSPPGGASTEAFF. Written as DNA, the CDR3 is TGTGCCAGCAGTTCCCCTCCGGGGGGGGCTTCCACTGAAGCTTTCTTT.

This sequence joins TRBV2 and TRBJ1-2; maybe TRBD1 (6 bases). Germline V gene sequence: CDR1 SNHLY, CDR2 FYNNEI. Trimming removed 0 bases at V and 2 bases at J, with 7 bases between. There are 14 residues in the CDR3. CDR3 DNA: TGTGCCAGCAGTGAAGCGCAGGGGAACTATGGCTACACCTTC. Encoded protein: CASSEAQGNYGYTF.

This clone was seen just once. The chain is built from TRBV27 and TRBJ1-2; 7 bases are a match to TRBD1. V was clipped by 6 bases and J by 4 bases; unmatched bases: 5. Germline V gene sequence: CDR1 MNHEY, CDR2 SMNVEV (reference sequence). The CDR3 consists of 13 residues. The CDR3 DNA sequence: TGTGCCAGCAGCTCGGGACAGTCCTATGGCTACACCTTC. Its protein product is CASSSGQSYGYTF.